The sequence of this T cell receptor (beta chain) was determined in a study of metastatic and nonmetastatic thyroid tumors. Study summary: From malignant and benign thyroid patients, repertoires in blood and in tumor or nodule tissue were compared. General study findings and limits: It was reported that TCR beta diversity was significantly higher in malignant thyroid tumors than benign nodules, in blood and tumor.

All patients were untreated before thyroid surgery. A note on this clone: No antigen is known for it.

Original methodology: A classifier of distant metastasis in papillary thyroid cancer was built from CDR3 differences (across clinicopathological groups). TCRdb reprocessed the PCR reads using MiXCR. These V and J calls rely on TCRdb rather than the paper's analysis. The sample has around 20,000 clones; 32% are singletons. The CDR3 sequence is 17 residues long. The V end was cut by 3 bases, the J end by 4 bases, with 19 bases between. From germline, CDR1 is SGDLS and CDR2 YYNGEE. The chain has TRBV9 and TRBJ2-2; D perhaps matches TRBD2 (6 bases). Sequences were obtained from adjacent normal tissue. This TCR came from a female donor with papillary thyroid cancer or a benign thyroid nodule (not recorded which). Some clones in this sample may be carry-over from other donors' samples. The CDR3 is CASSARSGGSVTGELFF. The CDR3 DNA reads TGTGCCAGCAGCGCGAGGTCTGGAGGGTCAGTCACCGGGGAGCTGTTTTTT.